This TCR beta chain was recorded in a study of patients and donors after allogeneic stem cell transplantation (dated by TCRdb to the early 2020s). Trimming removed 6 bases from V and 1 base from J, leaving 15 bases between the germline ends. CDR3 length: 15 amino acids, cysteine to phenylalanine. Only the CDR3 region is kept as DNA, spanning 45 bases read in frame from base 1. This clonotype was picked up a small number of times. Its target antigen remains unknown. Base qualities were left out, and no much larger clone turns up one base away. The library relied on RT-PCR. Reads for this sample came from a NextSeq 550. In TCRdb, the public reads were trimmed at Q25 with fastp and aligned with MiXCR, with productive beta chains retained. Entries that share a CDR3 protein sequence are merged under the most common genes and DNA. This sample has some 960,000 distinct CDR3 sequences in its table, and about a sixth of those were observed once. Around 6% of the sample is held by the ten biggest clonotypes.

This chain is built from TRBV12-3 or TRBV12-4 and TRBJ1-1; the D gene cannot be named for sure. Sequenced material: blood, either unsorted or a sorted T cell fraction (not recorded which). This TCR came from a human donor who was either an allogeneic HSCT recipient or a stem cell or donor lymphocyte infusion donor (not recorded which). It is not recorded whose cells these are; they may come from a transplant donor. The DNA sequence follows: TGTGCCAGCAGGAAACTTGAGACGGCGAACACTGAAGCTTTCTTT. It translates as CASRKLETANTEAFF.